These 27 T cell receptor beta chains share one sample of origin, sequenced in a study of cytomegalovirus exposure and HLA in healthy donors. A multiplex PCR was run with 60 Vbeta primers and 13 Jbeta primers. Clones were read by immunoSEQ multiplex PCR, and TCRdb kept only the in-frame ones, dropping some. The sample has about 160,000 clones; roughly four fifths are singletons. Source material: PBMCs. The receptor source for this set is a woman between 40 and 55 years old in good health and CMV-seronegative.

About this clone: Other DNA sequences within the sample encode an identical CDR3. The chain links TRBV7-9 to TRBJ1-1, with D possibly matching TRBD1 (6 bases). This CDR3 region has 14 residues. Trimming took 5 bases from V and 0 from J, leaving 10 bases between them. Germline loops: CDR1 SEHNR, CDR2 FQNEAQ (reference sequence). The CDR3 loop is CASSLQGVNTEAFF. CDR3 DNA sequence: TGTGCCAGCAGCCTACAGGGTGTGAACACTGAAGCTTTCTTT.

V is TRBV6-1 and J is TRBJ2-7; D is uncertain. The CDR3 extends over 11 amino acids. V lost 2 bases and J lost 4, with 3 bases in between. The germline CDR1 and CDR2 sequences are MNHNS and SASEGT. CDR3: CASSEPYEQYF. CDR3 sequence (DNA): TGTGCCAGCAGTGAACCGTACGAGCAGTACTTC.

This chain connects TRBV28 to TRBJ1-1; the D gene is possibly TRBD1 (5 bases). The CDR3 loop spans 14 amino acids. The V gene's germline CDR1 is MDHEN and CDR2 SYDVKM. V lost 5 bases to trimming and J lost 12 bases, with 22 bases between them. DNA for the CDR3: TGTGCCAGCAGTGAAACACAGGCCCTCCCAGAGACTTTCTTT. Its protein is CASSETQALPETFF.

This clone was seen a handful of times. The genes are TRBV2 and TRBJ2-5; maybe TRBD1 (6 bases). Germline CDR1 is SNHLY and CDR2 is FYNNEI. V lost 5 bases and J 4 bases, leaving 14 bases between the germline ends. The CDR3 is 14 residues long. CDR3 loop: CASSLGHSTETQYF. The CDR3 DNA reads TGTGCCAGCAGTTTGGGACATTCCACAGAGACCCAGTACTTC. The entire variable domain, with the rest obtained from reference TRBV2 and TRBJ2-5, is as follows: EPEVTQTPSHQVTQMGQEVILRCVPISNHLYFYWYRQILGQKVEFLVSFYNNEISEKSEIFDDQFSVERPDGSNFTLKIRSTKLEDSAMYFCASSLGHSTETQYFGPGTRLLVL.

The rearrangement uses TRBV7-3 and TRBJ2-3, with D possibly being TRBD1 (6 bases). This CDR3 contains 13 residues. Germline lookup yields CDR1 SGHTA and CDR2 FQGTGA. V was cut by 5 bases and J by 6 bases, with 12 bases left in between. CDR3 in amino acids: CASSPTGLDTQYF. In DNA form, the CDR3 reads TGTGCCAGCAGCCCTACAGGGTTGGATACGCAGTATTTT. The full variable domain, completed using reference TRBV7-3 and TRBJ2-3, is GAGVSQTPSNKVTEKGKYVELRCDPISGHTALYWYRQSLGQGPEFLIYFQGTGAADDSGLPNDRFFAVRPEGSVSTLKIQRTERGDSAVYLCASSPTGLDTQYFGPGTRLTVL.

In its sample, this clone was seen a few times. The V and J genes are TRBV25-1 and TRBJ2-3; 8 bases line up with TRBD2. This CDR3 is 15 amino acids long. The V gene end was trimmed by 5 bases and the J gene end by 3 bases; junction bases not matched to a gene: 7. Germline CDR1 reads MGHDK; CDR2 reads SYGVNS. The CDR3 bases are TGTGCCAGCAGTCCCAGCGGGAGTGGTACAGATACGCAGTATTTT. It specifies CASSPSGSGTDTQYF.

This clone was found a few times. The chain is built from TRBV2 and TRBJ2-2; D is uncertain. CDR1 and CDR2 (germline): SNHLY, FYNNEI. This CDR3 spans 18 amino acids. The V gene lost 2 bases and the J gene lost 2 bases, with 18 bases spanning the gap. Here the CDR3 DNA reads TGTGCCAGCAGTGAAAAGAGTCCCTTCAATTCAAACACCGGGGAGCTGTTTTTT. This encodes CASSEKSPFNSNTGELFF.

This clone was picked up one time. The rearrangement links TRBV5-1 to TRBJ1-2; perhaps TRBD1 as D (6 bases). The germline CDR1 and CDR2 sequences are SGHRS and YFSETQ. V gave up 4 bases and J gave up 6 bases, with 13 bases separating them. The CDR3 sequence is 13 residues long. In DNA form, the CDR3 reads TGCGCCAGCAGCGTTCCAGGGGTGGATGGCTACACCTTC. It is translated as CASSVPGVDGYTF. The variable domain in full, completed from reference TRBV5-1 and TRBJ1-2, reads KAGVTQTPRYLIKTRGQQVTLSCSPISGHRSVSWYQQTPGQGLQFLFEYFSETQRNKGNFPGRFSGRQFSNSRSEMNVSTLELGDSALYLCASSVPGVDGYTFGSGTRLTVV.

The chain recombines TRBV2 with TRBJ2-7; 12 nucleotides match TRBD2. Trimming took 5 bases from V and 5 from J; bases not matched to a gene: 7. The length of the CDR3 is 15 residues. The V gene's germline CDR1 is SNHLY and CDR2 FYNNEI. The CDR3 region is CASSPTSGGPDEQYF. CDR3 in DNA: TGTGCCAGCAGTCCGACTAGCGGGGGCCCCGACGAGCAGTACTTC. The variable domain in full, with the rest retrieved from reference TRBV2 and TRBJ2-7, is EPEVTQTPSHQVTQMGQEVILRCVPISNHLYFYWYRQILGQKVEFLVSFYNNEISEKSEIFDDQFSVERPDGSNFTLKIRSTKLEDSAMYFCASSPTSGGPDEQYFGPGTRLTVT.

The CDR3 nucleotides are TGTGCCAGCAGCCTTGACATGTCGAACACTGAAGCTTTCTTT. Residues: CASSLDMSNTEAFF. The rearrangement joins TRBV5-4 to TRBJ1-1; D ambiguous. The CDR3 extends over 14 amino acids. Germline loops: CDR1 SGHNT, CDR2 YYREEE (reference sequence). V was cut by 4 bases and J by 1 base, with 11 bases left in between. Looking up the rest from reference TRBV5-4 and TRBJ1-1 gives the full variable domain: ETGVTQSPTHLIKTRGQQVTLRCSSQSGHNTVSWYQQALGQGPQFIFQYYREEENGRGNFPPRFSGLQFPNYSSELNVNALELDDSALYLCASSLDMSNTEAFFGQGTRLTVV.

V gene TRBV18 combines with J gene TRBJ2-5, with a tentative D call TRBD1 (5 bases). The CDR3 is 14 amino acids. Germline V CDR1 and CDR2: KGHSH, LQKENI. V dropped 2 bases and J dropped 5 bases, with 12 bases sitting between them. The CDR3: CASSPNGRDETQYF. CDR3 bases: TGTGCCAGCTCACCAAATGGCAGGGATGAGACCCAGTACTTC.

The genes are TRBV7-8 and TRBJ2-3; 8 bases are a match to TRBD1. The V gene end was trimmed by 5 bases and the J gene end by 0 bases; junction bases not matched to a gene: 10. This CDR3 is 17 amino acids long. Germline loops: CDR1 SGHVS, CDR2 FQNEAQ. The CDR3 loop reads CASSDQGASFSTDTQYF. The CDR3 DNA sequence: TGTGCCAGCAGCGACCAGGGGGCAAGTTTTAGCACAGATACGCAGTATTTT.

This clone occurred a few times. The chain employs TRBV7-5 and TRBJ2-3; TRBD2 was called by the table and not checked on the DNA. TRBV7-5 is a pseudogene locus. This CDR3 comprises 15 residues. CDR3 bases: TGTGCCAGAAGCGTGAGCGGGAGAGGGACAGATACGCAGTATTTT. This codes for CARSVSGRGTDTQYF.

The chain has TRBV5-1 and TRBJ2-3; perhaps TRBD2 as D (5 bases). The CDR3 has 13 amino acids. In germline, CDR1 is SGHRS, CDR2 YFSETQ. V dropped 5 bases and J dropped 0 bases, with 7 bases sitting between them. The CDR3 DNA reads TGCGCCAGCAGTTTAGCGAGCACAGATACGCAGTATTTT. This gives the protein CASSLASTDTQYF.

A single count supports this clone. The chain uses TRBV5-1 and TRBJ1-2; maybe TRBD1 (6 bases). Trimming took 0 bases from V and 1 from J, leaving 13 bases between them. The CDR3 spans 16 residues. Germline CDR1 SGHRS, CDR2 YFSETQ. DNA of the CDR3: TGCGCCAGCAGCTTGGGCTCCGGGACACTTAACTATGGCTACACCTTC. This codes for CASSLGSGTLNYGYTF.

V usage is TRBV6-7 and J usage is TRBJ1-5; 8 bases align to TRBD1. TRBV6-7 is an ORF, and what it does is uncertain. The ends lost 11 bases at V and 2 bases at J; junction bases unmatched: 17. The CDR3 runs to 17 residues. The CDR3, as DNA: TGTGCCGTCAAATCCGGGACAGGTAATTCGGGCAATCAGCCCCAGCATTTT. Protein: CAVKSGTGNSGNQPQHF.

This clone appeared a few times. The gene calls are TRBV11-2 and TRBJ2-5; possibly TRBD1 for D (6 bases). Per the germline V gene, CDR1 is SGHAT and CDR2 is FQNNGV. Trimming removed 3 bases from V and 5 bases from J, with 16 bases in between. The CDR3 sequence is 15 residues long. The CDR3 DNA is TGTGCCAGCAGCTTTAGGGCAGGGGCAGGCGAGACCCAGTACTTC. The encoded protein is CASSFRAGAGETQYF.

The genes are TRBV27 and TRBJ1-1, with 7 bases lining up with TRBD1. V was pared by 3 bases and J by 0 bases, with 4 bases of the junction left unmatched. Per germline, CDR1 MNHEY and CDR2 SMNVEV (reference sequence). This CDR3 is 15 amino acids long. In DNA, the CDR3 is TGTGCCAGCAGTTTCCAAGACAGGGTGAACACTGAAGCTTTCTTT. Translation: CASSFQDRVNTEAFF.

V gene TRBV10-3 combines with J gene TRBJ2-3; 11 bases are a match to TRBD2. Germline trimming cut 4 bases from V and 2 bases from J; bases unmatched to any gene: 5. The CDR3 consists of 16 residues. Germline CDR1 reads ENHRY; CDR2 reads SYGVKD. In nucleotides, the CDR3 is TGTGCCATCAGTGGAACTAGCGGGAGAGTCACAGATACGCAGTATTTT. It is translated as CAISGTSGRVTDTQYF.

The count of this clone is one. The chain combines TRBV11-3 with TRBJ2-5, with 7 positions matching TRBD2. The germline V gene has CDR1 SGHNT and CDR2 YENEEA. The CDR3 sequence is 13 residues long. The ends lost 2 bases at V and 4 bases at J; junction bases unmatched: 1. The CDR3 sequence is CASSLSGGETQYF. CDR3 sequence (DNA): TGTGCCAGCAGCTTATCGGGAGGAGAGACCCAGTACTTC.

This CDR3 is CASSSGDSGNTIYF. CDR3 nucleotide sequence: TGCGCCAGCAGCTCCGGTGACTCTGGAAACACCATATATTTT. This rearrangement joins TRBV5-1 to TRBJ1-3; D unclear. The CDR3 runs to 14 residues. The germline V gene has CDR1 SGHRS and CDR2 YFSETQ. The ends were cut back, 3 bases at V and 0 bases at J, with 7 bases in the middle. Combining the CDR3 with reference TRBV5-1 and TRBJ1-3 gives the whole variable domain KAGVTQTPRYLIKTRGQQVTLSCSPISGHRSVSWYQQTPGQGLQFLFEYFSETQRNKGNFPGRFSGRQFSNSRSEMNVSTLELGDSALYLCASSSGDSGNTIYFGEGSWLTVV.

The chain recombines TRBV27 with TRBJ2-7, with a tentative D call TRBD2 (6 bases). This CDR3 comprises 17 residues. Germline-derived CDR1 and CDR2 are MNHEY and SMNVEV (reference sequence). V lost 6 bases and J 2 bases, leaving 23 bases between the germline ends. CDR3 protein: CASSLNGASERAYEQYF. The CDR3 DNA reads as TGTGCCAGCAGCTTAAATGGGGCTAGCGAGAGGGCCTACGAGCAGTACTTC.

This clone was found a few times. Relative to the germline gene, one junction end is altered; a read error may explain this. The chain carries TRBV7-7 and TRBJ2-5, with 8 bases fitting TRBD2. This CDR3 is 17 amino acids long. CDR1 and CDR2 from the germline V gene are SSHAT and FNYEAQ (reference sequence). The CDR3 spells CASSPRFAAGVAETQYF. CDR3 sequence (DNA): TGTGCTAGCAGCCCCCGATTTGCAGCGGGAGTAGCAGAGACCCAGTACTTC.

This chain uses TRBV5-8 with TRBJ1-1; tentatively, D is TRBD1 (5 bases). This CDR3 is built from 14 residues. In germline, CDR1 is SGHTS, CDR2 YDEGEE. V lost 6 bases, J lost 3 bases, and 15 bases lay in between. The CDR3 spells CASTPQGRYTEAFF. The DNA for the CDR3 is TGTGCCAGCACCCCCCAGGGTCGATACACTGAAGCTTTCTTT.

This chain links TRBV2 with TRBJ1-5, with D perhaps matching TRBD1 (6 bases). Trimming took 4 bases from V and 6 from J, leaving 10 bases between them. The CDR3 consists of 13 residues. Germline values: CDR1 SNHLY, CDR2 FYNNEI. CDR3 sequence: CASSGDTGQPQHF. The CDR3 nucleotides read TGTGCCAGCAGTGGGGACACTGGTCAGCCCCAGCATTTT.

This clone was detected only once. J is TRBJ1-1 and V is TRBV30; weak D call: TRBD1 (6 bases). Germline assignment: CDR1 GTSNPN and CDR2 SVGIG (reference sequence). Trimming stripped 5 bases from V and 2 bases from J, with 15 bases between. The CDR3 has 14 amino acids. CDR3 region: CAWYFDRPNTEAFF. Written as DNA, the CDR3 is TGTGCCTGGTACTTCGACAGGCCCAACACTGAAGCTTTCTTT.

This clone turned up a few times. This chain uses TRBV19 with TRBJ1-4; 7 positions agree with TRBD1. The CDR3 length is 15 residues. Germline V gene lookup returns CDR1 LNHDA and CDR2 SQIVND (reference sequence). J lost 6 bases, V lost 6 bases, and 10 bases had no gene match. DNA for the CDR3: TGTGCCAGTAGGGGCAGGGGGATCGGGGATGAAAAACTGTTTTTT. It translates to CASRGRGIGDEKLFF.